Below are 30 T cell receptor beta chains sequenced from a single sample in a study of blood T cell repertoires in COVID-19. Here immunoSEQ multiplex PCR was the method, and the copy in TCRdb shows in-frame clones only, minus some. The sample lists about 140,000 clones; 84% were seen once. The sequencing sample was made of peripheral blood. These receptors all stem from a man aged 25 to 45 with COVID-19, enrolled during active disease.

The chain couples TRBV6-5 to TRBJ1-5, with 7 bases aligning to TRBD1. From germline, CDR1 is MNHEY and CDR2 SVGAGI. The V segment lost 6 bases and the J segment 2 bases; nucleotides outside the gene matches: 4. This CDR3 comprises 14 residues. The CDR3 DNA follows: TGTGCCAGCAGAAAGGGGGCCGGCAATCAGCCCCAGCATTTT. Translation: CASRKGAGNQPQHF.

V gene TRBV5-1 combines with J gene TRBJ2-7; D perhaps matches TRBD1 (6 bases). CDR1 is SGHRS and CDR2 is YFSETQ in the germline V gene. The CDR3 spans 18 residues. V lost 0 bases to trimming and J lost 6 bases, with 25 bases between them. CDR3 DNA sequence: TGCGCCAGCAGCTTGGTTATAGGGTGGGACAACTCTCTAGGCGAGCAGTACTTC. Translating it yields CASSLVIGWDNSLGEQYF.

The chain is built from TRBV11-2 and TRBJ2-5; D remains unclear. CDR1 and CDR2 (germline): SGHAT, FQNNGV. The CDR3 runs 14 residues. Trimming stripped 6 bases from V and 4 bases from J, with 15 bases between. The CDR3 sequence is CASSAEASAETQYF. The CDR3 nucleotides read TGTGCCAGCAGTGCAGAGGCTAGTGCAGAGACCCAGTACTTC.

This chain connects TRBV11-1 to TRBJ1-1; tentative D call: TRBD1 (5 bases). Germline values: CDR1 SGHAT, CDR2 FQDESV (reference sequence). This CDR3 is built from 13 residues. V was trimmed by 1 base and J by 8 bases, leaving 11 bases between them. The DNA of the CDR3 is TGTGCCAGCAGCTTAGAGTCAGGGTCAGAAGCTTTCTTT. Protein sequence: CASSLESGSEAFF. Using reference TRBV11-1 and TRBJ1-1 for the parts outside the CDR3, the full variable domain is EAEVAQSPRYKITEKSQAVAFWCDPISGHATLYWYRQILGQGPELLVQFQDESVVDDSQLPKDRFSAERLKGVDSTLKIQPAELGDSAMYLCASSLESGSEAFFGQGTRLTVV.

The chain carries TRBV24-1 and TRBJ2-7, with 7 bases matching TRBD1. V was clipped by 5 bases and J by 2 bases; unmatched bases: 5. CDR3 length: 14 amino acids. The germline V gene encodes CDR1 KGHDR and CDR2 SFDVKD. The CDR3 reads CATSADRAPYEQYF. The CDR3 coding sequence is TGTGCCACCAGTGCCGACAGGGCCCCCTACGAGCAGTACTTC.

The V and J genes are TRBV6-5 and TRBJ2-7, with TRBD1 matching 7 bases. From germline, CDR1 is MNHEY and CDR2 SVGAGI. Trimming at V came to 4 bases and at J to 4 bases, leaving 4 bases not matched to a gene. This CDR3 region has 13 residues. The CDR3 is CASSSGRGYEQYF. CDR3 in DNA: TGTGCCAGCAGTTCGGGCAGGGGGTACGAGCAGTACTTC.

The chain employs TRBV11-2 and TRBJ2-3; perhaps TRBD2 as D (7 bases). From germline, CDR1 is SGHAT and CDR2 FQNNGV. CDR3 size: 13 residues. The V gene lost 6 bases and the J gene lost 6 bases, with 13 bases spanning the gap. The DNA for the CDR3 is TGTGCCAGCAGAACCGCGGGGGCGGATACGCAGTATTTT. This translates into CASRTAGADTQYF.

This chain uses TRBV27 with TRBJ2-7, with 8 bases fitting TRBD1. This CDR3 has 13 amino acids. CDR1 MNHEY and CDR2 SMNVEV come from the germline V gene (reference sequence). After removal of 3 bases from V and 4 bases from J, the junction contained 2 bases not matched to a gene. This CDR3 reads CASSFTGGYEQYF. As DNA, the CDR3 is TGTGCCAGCAGTTTCACAGGGGGGTACGAGCAGTACTTC.

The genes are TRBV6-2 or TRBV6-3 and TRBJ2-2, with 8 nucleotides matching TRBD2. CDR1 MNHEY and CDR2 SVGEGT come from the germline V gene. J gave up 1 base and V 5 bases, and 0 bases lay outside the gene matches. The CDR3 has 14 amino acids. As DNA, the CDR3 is TGTGCCAGCAGTAGCGGGAGGAACACCGGGGAGCTGTTTTTT. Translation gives CASSSGRNTGELFF.

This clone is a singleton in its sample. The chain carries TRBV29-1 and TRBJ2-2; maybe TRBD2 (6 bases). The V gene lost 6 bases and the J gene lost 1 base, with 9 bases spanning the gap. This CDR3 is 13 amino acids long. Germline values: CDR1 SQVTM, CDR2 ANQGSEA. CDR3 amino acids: CSVRLGNTGELFF. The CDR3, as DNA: TGCAGCGTCCGACTAGGGAACACCGGGGAGCTGTTTTTT.

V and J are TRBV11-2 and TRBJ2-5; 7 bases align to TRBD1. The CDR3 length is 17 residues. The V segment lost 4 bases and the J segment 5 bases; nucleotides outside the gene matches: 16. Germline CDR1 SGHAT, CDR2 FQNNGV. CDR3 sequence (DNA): TGTGCCAGCAGCTCGTACCCCGACAGGGACCTGCGGGAGACCCAGTACTTC. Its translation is CASSSYPDRDLRETQYF.

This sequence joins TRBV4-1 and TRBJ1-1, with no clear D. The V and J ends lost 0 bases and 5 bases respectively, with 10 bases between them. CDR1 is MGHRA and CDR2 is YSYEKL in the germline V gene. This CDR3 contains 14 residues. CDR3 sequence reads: CASSQEVVGTEAFF. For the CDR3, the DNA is TGCGCCAGCAGCCAAGAGGTGGTCGGGACTGAAGCTTTCTTT.

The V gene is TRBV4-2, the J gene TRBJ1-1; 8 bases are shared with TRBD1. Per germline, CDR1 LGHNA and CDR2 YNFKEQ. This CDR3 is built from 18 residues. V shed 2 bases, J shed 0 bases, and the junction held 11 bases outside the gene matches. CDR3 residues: CASSQTQFGQGMNTEAFF. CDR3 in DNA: TGTGCCAGCAGCCAAACGCAATTCGGACAGGGAATGAACACTGAAGCTTTCTTT.

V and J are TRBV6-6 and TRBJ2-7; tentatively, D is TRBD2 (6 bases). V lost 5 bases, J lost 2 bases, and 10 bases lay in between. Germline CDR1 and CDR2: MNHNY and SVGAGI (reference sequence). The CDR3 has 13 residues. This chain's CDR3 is CASSRGLTYEQYF. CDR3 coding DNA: TGTGCCAGCAGTAGGGGACTCACCTACGAGCAGTACTTC.

CDR3 sequence: CASNSREGTDTQYF. CDR3 sequence (DNA): TGTGCCAGCAACTCGCGGGAGGGCACAGATACGCAGTATTTT. The rearrangement uses TRBV2 and TRBJ2-3; TRBD2 matches at 8 bases. This CDR3 is built from 14 residues. V gave up 7 bases and J gave up 1 base; unmatched junction bases: 4. Per the germline V gene, CDR1 is SNHLY and CDR2 is FYNNEI. Combining the CDR3 with reference TRBV2 and TRBJ2-3 gives the whole variable domain EPEVTQTPSHQVTQMGQEVILRCVPISNHLYFYWYRQILGQKVEFLVSFYNNEISEKSEIFDDQFSVERPDGSNFTLKIRSTKLEDSAMYFCASNSREGTDTQYFGPGTRLTVL.

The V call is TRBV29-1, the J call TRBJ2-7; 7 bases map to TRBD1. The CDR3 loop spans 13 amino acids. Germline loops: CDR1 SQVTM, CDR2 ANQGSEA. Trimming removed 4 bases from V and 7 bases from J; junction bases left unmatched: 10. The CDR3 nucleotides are TGCAGCGTTGTGACAGGGCCAGGCGTTGAGCAGTACTTC. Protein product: CSVVTGPGVEQYF.

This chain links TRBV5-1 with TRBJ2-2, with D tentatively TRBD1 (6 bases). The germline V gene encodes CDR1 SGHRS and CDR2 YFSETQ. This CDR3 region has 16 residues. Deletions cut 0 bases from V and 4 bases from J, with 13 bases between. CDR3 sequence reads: CASSLGLLRGTGELFF. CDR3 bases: TGCGCCAGCAGCTTGGGACTCCTCAGGGGCACCGGGGAGCTGTTTTTT.

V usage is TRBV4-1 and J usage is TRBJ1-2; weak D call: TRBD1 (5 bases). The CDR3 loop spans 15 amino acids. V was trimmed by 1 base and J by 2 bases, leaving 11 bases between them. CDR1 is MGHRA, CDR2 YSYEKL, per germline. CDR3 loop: CASSQVGRANYGYTF. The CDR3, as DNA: TGCGCCAGCAGCCAAGTGGGCAGGGCCAACTATGGCTACACCTTC.

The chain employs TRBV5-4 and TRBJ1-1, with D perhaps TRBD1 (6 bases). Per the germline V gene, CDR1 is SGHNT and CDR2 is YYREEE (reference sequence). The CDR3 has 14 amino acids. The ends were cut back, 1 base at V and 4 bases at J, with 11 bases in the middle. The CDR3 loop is CASSLWGRGTEAFF. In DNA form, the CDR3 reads TGTGCCAGCAGCTTGTGGGGGCGAGGCACTGAAGCTTTCTTT.

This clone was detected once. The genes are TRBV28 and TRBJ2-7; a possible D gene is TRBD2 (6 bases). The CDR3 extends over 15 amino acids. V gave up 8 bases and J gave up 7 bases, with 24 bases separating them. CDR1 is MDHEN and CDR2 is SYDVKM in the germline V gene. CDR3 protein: CASLSPVGGVEEQYF. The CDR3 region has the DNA TGTGCCAGCCTCAGTCCAGTGGGGGGAGTTGAAGAGCAGTACTTC.

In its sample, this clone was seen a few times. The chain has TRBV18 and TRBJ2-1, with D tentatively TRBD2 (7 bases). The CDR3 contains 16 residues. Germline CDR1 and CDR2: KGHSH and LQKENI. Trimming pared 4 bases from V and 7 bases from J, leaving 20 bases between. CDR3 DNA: TGTGCCAGCTCACAGTCTATTGCGGGGGCTGAGAATGAGCAGTTCTTC. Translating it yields CASSQSIAGAENEQFF.

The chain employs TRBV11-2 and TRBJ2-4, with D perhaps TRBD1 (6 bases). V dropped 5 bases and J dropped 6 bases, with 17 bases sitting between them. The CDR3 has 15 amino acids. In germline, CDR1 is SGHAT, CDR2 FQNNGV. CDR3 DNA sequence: TGTGCCAGCAGCGTTACAGGGTACCCAACAAACATTCAGTACTTC. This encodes CASSVTGYPTNIQYF.

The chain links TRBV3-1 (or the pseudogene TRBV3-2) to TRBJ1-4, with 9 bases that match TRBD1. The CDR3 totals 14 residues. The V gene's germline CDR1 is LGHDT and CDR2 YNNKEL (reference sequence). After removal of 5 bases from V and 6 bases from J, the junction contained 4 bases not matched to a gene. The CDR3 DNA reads TGTGCCAGCAGCATGACAGGGGGAGATGAAAAACTGTTTTTT. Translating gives CASSMTGGDEKLFF.

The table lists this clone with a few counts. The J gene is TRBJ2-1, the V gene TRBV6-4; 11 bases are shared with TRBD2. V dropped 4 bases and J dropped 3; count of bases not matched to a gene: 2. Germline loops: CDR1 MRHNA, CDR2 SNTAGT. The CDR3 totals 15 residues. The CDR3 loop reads CASSALAGGYNEQFF. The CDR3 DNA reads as TGTGCCAGCAGTGCCCTAGCGGGGGGCTACAATGAGCAGTTCTTC.

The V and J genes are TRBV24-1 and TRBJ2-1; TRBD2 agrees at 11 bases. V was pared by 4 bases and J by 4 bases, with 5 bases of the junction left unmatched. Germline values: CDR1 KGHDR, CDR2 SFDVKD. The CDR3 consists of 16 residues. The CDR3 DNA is TGTGCCACCAGTGACCCACTAGCGGGAGATTACAATGAGCAGTTCTTC. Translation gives CATSDPLAGDYNEQFF.

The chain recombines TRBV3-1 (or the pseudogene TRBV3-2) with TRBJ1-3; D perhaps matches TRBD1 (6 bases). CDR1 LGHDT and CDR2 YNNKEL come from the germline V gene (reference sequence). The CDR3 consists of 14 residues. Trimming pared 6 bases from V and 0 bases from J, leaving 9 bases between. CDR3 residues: CASRQDSSGNTIYF. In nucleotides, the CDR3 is TGTGCCAGCAGACAGGACAGCTCTGGAAACACCATATATTTT.

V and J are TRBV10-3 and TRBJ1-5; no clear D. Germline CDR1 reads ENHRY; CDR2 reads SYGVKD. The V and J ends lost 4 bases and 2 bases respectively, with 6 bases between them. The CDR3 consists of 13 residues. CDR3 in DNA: TGTGCCATCAGTGGATCAGGCAATCAGCCCCAGCATTTT. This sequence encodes CAISGSGNQPQHF.

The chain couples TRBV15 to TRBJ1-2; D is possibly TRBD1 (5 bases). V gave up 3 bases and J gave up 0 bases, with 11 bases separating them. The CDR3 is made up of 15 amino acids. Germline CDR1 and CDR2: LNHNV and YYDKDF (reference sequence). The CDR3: CATSRLTAANYGYTF. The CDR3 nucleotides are TGTGCCACCAGCAGGCTGACAGCCGCTAACTATGGCTACACCTTC.

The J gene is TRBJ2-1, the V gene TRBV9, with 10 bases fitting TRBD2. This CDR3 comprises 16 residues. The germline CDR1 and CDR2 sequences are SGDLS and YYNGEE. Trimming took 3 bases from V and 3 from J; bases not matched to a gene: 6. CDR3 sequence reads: CASSAPGTSVYNEQFF. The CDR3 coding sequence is TGTGCCAGCAGCGCGCCCGGGACTAGCGTCTACAATGAGCAGTTCTTC.

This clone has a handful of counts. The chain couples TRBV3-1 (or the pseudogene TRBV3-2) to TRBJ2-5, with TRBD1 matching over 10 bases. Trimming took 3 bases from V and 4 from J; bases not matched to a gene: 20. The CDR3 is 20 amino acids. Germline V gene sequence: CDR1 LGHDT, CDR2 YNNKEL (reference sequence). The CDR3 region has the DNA TGTGCCAGCAGCCACTCCCTGGACAGGGGGGTAATTGTCGGGGGAGAGACCCAGTACTTC. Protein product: CASSHSLDRGVIVGGETQYF.